One sample yielded the 22 T cell receptor beta chains listed below, sequenced in a study of cytomegalovirus exposure and HLA in healthy donors. With 60 Vbeta and 13 Jbeta primers, the PCR was carried out. Sequenced by immunoSEQ multiplex PCR; TCRdb stores in-frame clones only, minus some. The profile shows some 97,000 clones, more than 75% of them singletons. Sequenced sample: PBMCs. The origin of the receptors is a woman in her forties or fifties in good health and CMV-seropositive.

The rearrangement joins TRBV9 to TRBJ1-4; TRBD1 is a possible D gene (5 bases). Between the trimmed V and J ends, which lost 4 bases and 7 bases, there was a span of 20 bases. The CDR3 has 16 amino acids. CDR1 is SGDLS, CDR2 YYNGEE, per germline. The CDR3 here is CASSPRGGLRAEKLFF. The CDR3 DNA follows: TGTGCCAGCAGCCCGAGGGGAGGGCTGCGGGCTGAAAAACTGTTTTTT.

CDR3 sequence (DNA): TGTGCCAGCAGTTTAGGGGACAGTACCTACGAGCAGTACTTC. Protein product: CASSLGDSTYEQYF. The chain links TRBV27 to TRBJ2-7; 7 nucleotides align to TRBD1. The CDR3 is 14 amino acids. V was clipped by 2 bases and J by 2 bases; unmatched bases: 3. Germline CDR1 and CDR2: MNHEY and SMNVEV (reference sequence).

This chain links TRBV6-5 with TRBJ1-2; no clear D. Trimming removed 0 bases at V and 8 bases at J, with 7 bases between. The CDR3 covers 12 residues. Germline V gene sequence: CDR1 MNHEY, CDR2 SVGAGI. The CDR3 protein is CASSYSSEGYTF. CDR3 DNA sequence: TGTGCCAGCAGTTACTCGTCGGAGGGCTACACCTTC.

The sample holds one count of this clone. The chain employs TRBV30 and TRBJ2-3, with a tentative D call TRBD2 (6 bases). The length of the CDR3 is 14 residues. CDR1 and CDR2 from the germline V gene are GTSNPN and SVGIG (reference sequence). V lost 0 bases, J lost 3 bases, and 10 bases lay in between. CDR3 sequence (DNA): TGTGCCTGGAGTGTGGGGGGTGGGACAGATACGCAGTATTTT. Translation: CAWSVGGGTDTQYF.

The rearrangement uses TRBV5-1 and TRBJ2-1, with 10 nucleotides matching TRBD2. Germline values: CDR1 SGHRS, CDR2 YFSETQ. The CDR3 length is 18 residues. With V trimmed by 4 bases and J by 5 bases, 15 bases remained unmatched. The CDR3 loop reads CASSRGTTGLAIDNEQFF. CDR3 bases: TGCGCCAGCAGCCGAGGAACCACGGGACTAGCGATCGACAATGAGCAGTTCTTC.

This rearrangement joins TRBV7-2 to TRBJ2-5; 14 positions agree with TRBD2. The germline gives CDR1 SGHTA, CDR2 FQGNSA. V shed 2 bases and J 5 bases; nucleotides not matched to a gene: 4. The CDR3 extends over 16 amino acids. The CDR3 sequence: CASSLSRTSGGETQYF. In DNA form, the CDR3 reads TGTGCCAGCAGCTTAAGCCGGACTAGCGGGGGGGAGACCCAGTACTTC.

This chain joins TRBV7-8 and TRBJ1-4; TRBD1 matches 8 bases. The CDR3 has 15 residues. From germline, CDR1 is SGHVS and CDR2 FQNEAQ. V shed 3 bases, J shed 2 bases, and the junction held 2 bases outside the gene matches. The CDR3 DNA reads as TGTGCCAGCAGCTTCCAGGGGGCCACTAATGAAAAACTGTTTTTT. Translation gives CASSFQGATNEKLFF.

V and J are TRBV5-4 and TRBJ2-7; a weak D match, TRBD2 (7 bases). Trimming removed 4 bases from V and 5 bases from J, with 16 bases in between. Germline CDR1 reads SGHNT; CDR2 reads YYREEE (reference sequence). The CDR3 totals 14 residues. The CDR3 reads CASSPGRGGDEQYF. CDR3 nucleotide sequence: TGTGCCAGCAGCCCCGGCAGGGGAGGGGACGAGCAGTACTTC.

V gene TRBV7-9 combines with J gene TRBJ2-5; TRBD1 matches at 7 bases. The length of the CDR3 is 14 residues. After removal of 5 bases from V and 5 bases from J, the junction contained 8 bases not matched to a gene. CDR1 and CDR2 from the germline V gene are SEHNR and FQNEAQ (reference sequence). This CDR3 is CASSQGVARETQYF. The CDR3 DNA reads as TGTGCCAGCAGCCAGGGGGTCGCTCGCGAGACCCAGTACTTC.

The CDR3 is CAITVAANTGELFF. The DNA for the CDR3 is TGTGCCATCACGGTGGCGGCGAACACCGGGGAGCTGTTTTTT. This rearrangement joins TRBV10-3 to TRBJ2-2; D ambiguous. CDR1 is ENHRY and CDR2 is SYGVKD in the germline V gene. CDR3 length equals 14 residues. V shed 7 bases and J shed 0 bases, with 9 bases lying between them.

In this sample, this clone turned up a few times. This chain connects TRBV30 to TRBJ1-1; a possible D gene is TRBD1 (5 bases). This CDR3 is built from 13 residues. Trimming cost V 1 base and J 4 bases, with 10 bases left between them. Germline V gene lookup returns CDR1 GTSNPN and CDR2 SVGIG (reference sequence). CDR3 protein: CAWSGSGLTEAFF. DNA of the CDR3: TGTGCCTGGAGTGGCTCAGGGCTCACTGAAGCTTTCTTT.

V and J are TRBV15 and TRBJ2-7; D unresolved. The germline V and J ends were trimmed by 5 bases and 5 bases, with 10 bases remaining between them. This CDR3 contains 12 residues. Germline CDR1 and CDR2: LNHNV and YYDKDF (reference sequence). The DNA for the CDR3 is TGTGCCACCAGCTCCGACTGGAACGAGCAGTACTTC. Encoded protein: CATSSDWNEQYF.

The V call is TRBV15, the J call TRBJ2-2; 12 nucleotides match TRBD1. Germline V gives CDR1 LNHNV, CDR2 YYDKDF (reference sequence). Trimming at V came to 1 base and at J to 2 bases, leaving 2 bases not matched to a gene. This CDR3 has 17 residues. CDR3 sequence reads: CATSRGGTGGNTGELFF. The CDR3 bases are TGTGCCACCAGCAGAGGTGGGACAGGGGGCAACACCGGGGAGCTGTTTTTT.

The J gene is TRBJ1-2, the V gene TRBV10-3, with 9 bases fitting TRBD1. The germline gives CDR1 ENHRY, CDR2 SYGVKD. The CDR3 has 14 amino acids. V shed 1 base, J shed 8 bases, and the junction held 5 bases outside the gene matches. CDR3 bases: TGTGCCATCAGTGAGTTCACAGGGGGCGGCGGCTACACCTTC. Its translation: CAISEFTGGGGYTF.

This clone was found once. The rearrangement uses TRBV20-1 and TRBJ1-2, with D uncertain. Germline-derived CDR1 and CDR2 are DFQATT and SNEGSKA (reference sequence). V lost 5 bases and J 4 bases, leaving 8 bases between the germline ends. The CDR3 consists of 11 residues. CDR3 bases: TGCAGTGCTGGCGCGGTCTATGGCTACACCTTC. It yields the protein CSAGAVYGYTF.

The chain has TRBV5-1 and TRBJ1-1, with D perhaps TRBD1 (5 bases). V was pared by 0 bases and J by 0 bases, with 9 bases between. Germline values: CDR1 SGHRS, CDR2 YFSETQ. CDR3 length equals 15 residues. CDR3 loop: CASSLDGGMNTEAFF. CDR3 sequence (DNA): TGCGCCAGCAGCTTGGATGGGGGGATGAACACTGAAGCTTTCTTT.

This chain connects TRBV18 to TRBJ1-2; 10 bases agree with TRBD1. This CDR3 comprises 16 residues. Germline loops: CDR1 KGHSH, CDR2 LQKENI. V lost 0 bases and J lost 1; bases outside the gene matches: 2. The CDR3 sequence: CASSPPGTGVNYGYTF. The CDR3 DNA is TGTGCCAGCTCACCACCCGGGACAGGGGTTAACTATGGCTACACCTTC.

The V and J genes are TRBV7-9 and TRBJ2-7, with D possibly matching TRBD2 (5 bases). CDR1 is SEHNR, CDR2 FQNEAQ, per germline (reference sequence). This CDR3 spans 13 amino acids. Trimming cost V 7 bases and J 6 bases, with 16 bases left between them. The CDR3 reads CASTAAVAGEQYF. The CDR3, as DNA: TGTGCCAGCACCGCGGCCGTGGCGGGCGAGCAGTACTTC.

The V gene is TRBV11-2, the J gene TRBJ2-7; D unresolved. Germline lookup yields CDR1 SGHAT and CDR2 FQNNGV. Trimming took 3 bases from V and 6 from J, leaving 3 bases between them. This CDR3 comprises 10 residues. CDR3 DNA: TGTGCCAGCAGCTTCGGCGAGCAGTACTTC. Amino acids: CASSFGEQYF.

Only one count was recorded for this clone. This chain links TRBV19 with TRBJ2-1; a weak D match, TRBD2 (6 bases). In germline, CDR1 is LNHDA, CDR2 SQIVND (reference sequence). V dropped 4 bases and J dropped 2 bases, with 12 bases sitting between them. This CDR3 region has 15 residues. CDR3 bases: TGTGCCAGTAGTAAAGGAGCGGGTGCCTACAATGAGCAGTTCTTC. It specifies CASSKGAGAYNEQFF.

The chain carries TRBV29-1 and TRBJ1-1; D possibly corresponds to TRBD1 (5 bases). The germline V and J ends were trimmed by 6 bases and 6 bases, with 17 bases remaining between them. The CDR3 is made up of 13 amino acids. The germline CDR1 and CDR2 sequences are SQVTM and ANQGSEA. The CDR3 nucleotides are TGCAGCGTCCCGGGACGGGGGGGGGCTGAAGCTTTCTTT. Residues: CSVPGRGGAEAFF.

J is TRBJ1-1 and V is TRBV19; tentatively, D is TRBD1 (6 bases). Trimming removed 8 bases from V and 11 bases from J, with 24 bases in between. The CDR3 is 14 residues long. Germline CDR1 reads LNHDA; CDR2 reads SQIVND (reference sequence). CDR3 residues: CASHPSEGVAGAFF. The DNA of the CDR3 is TGTGCCAGTCACCCATCCGAGGGGGTAGCGGGTGCTTTCTTT.